Listed here are 15 T cell receptor beta chains from one sample, sequenced in a study of CD8 T cells in Susac syndrome. It was with random hexamers that roughly 0.5 to 1 ug RNA was reverse transcribed. TCRdb reprocessed the immunoSEQ multiplex PCR reads via MiXCR and lists one record per CDR3 protein. This table has 150,000 to 190,000 distinct CDR3 sequences, 95% to 96% appearing once. Sequencing was done on a sample of CD8+ T cells from PBMCs. The receptor set was obtained from a human donor with multiple sclerosis.

The CDR3 DNA sequence: TGTGCCAGCAGCTCCTGGACAGGCCTGGGGTTGATGGCTTTCTTT. It yields the protein CASSSWTGLGLMAFF. The V call is TRBV5-4, the J call TRBJ1-1, with 7 nucleotides matching TRBD1. The length of the CDR3 is 15 residues. With 3 bases clipped from V and 11 bases from J, the junction kept 16 bases outside the gene matches. The germline gives CDR1 SGHNT, CDR2 YYREEE (reference sequence).

This clonotype was observed a single time. This chain uses TRBV4-1 with TRBJ2-5, with D possibly matching TRBD1 (5 bases). Germline V gene data show CDR1 as MGHRA and CDR2 as YSYEKL. The CDR3 contains 15 residues. V was trimmed by 0 bases and J by 5 bases, leaving 13 bases between them. The CDR3 here is CASSQDWAQGETQYF. The CDR3 DNA reads as TGCGCCAGCAGCCAAGATTGGGCGCAGGGCGAGACCCAGTACTTC.

The chain employs TRBV30 and TRBJ1-2; TRBD1 matches 7 bases. V lost 5 bases and J lost 12; bases outside the gene matches: 12. Germline assignment: CDR1 GTSNPN and CDR2 SVGIG (reference sequence). This CDR3 has 12 residues. This CDR3 is CAWGGQKRFHTF. The CDR3 DNA is TGTGCCTGGGGGGGACAGAAAAGATTTCACACCTTC.

This clonotype was observed a few times. V usage is TRBV6-1 and J usage is TRBJ2-7; tentatively, D is TRBD1 (6 bases). Germline CDR1 and CDR2: MNHNS and SASEGT. Trimming cost V 2 bases and J 3 bases, with 14 bases left between them. This CDR3 is 15 amino acids long. The CDR3 sequence is CASSESAGANYEQYV. In nucleotides, the CDR3 is TGTGCCAGCAGTGAATCGGCAGGGGCGAACTACGAGCAGTACGTC.

The V gene is TRBV19, the J gene TRBJ1-5, with 10 bases fitting TRBD1. J gave up 10 bases and V 1 base, and 7 bases lay outside the gene matches. CDR3 length: 15 amino acids. Germline CDR1 LNHDA, CDR2 SQIVND (reference sequence). The CDR3 loop is CASSIVGTGATPQHF. CDR3 in DNA: TGTGCCAGTAGTATAGTAGGGACAGGGGCAACCCCCCAGCATTTT.

V gene TRBV3-1 combines with J gene TRBJ1-5, with D possibly matching TRBD1 (6 bases). Trimming removed 4 bases at V and 6 bases at J, with 13 bases between. This CDR3 region has 14 residues. The germline gives CDR1 LGHDT, CDR2 YNNKEL (reference sequence). The CDR3 region has the DNA TGTGCCAGCAGCCCCCGGACAGAGGTTCAGCCCCAGCATTTT. Translated: CASSPRTEVQPQHF. Full variable domain (remainder filled in from reference TRBV3-1 and TRBJ1-5): DTAVSQTPKYLVTQMGNDKSIKCEQNLGHDTMYWYKQDSKKFLKIMFSYNNKELIINETVPNRFSPKSPDKAHLNLHINSLELGDSAVYFCASSPRTEVQPQHFGDGTRLSIL.

The CDR3 DNA sequence: TGTGCCAGCAGCGACAGGGGGCGAGCCAAAAACATTCAGTACTTC. Protein product: CASSDRGRAKNIQYF. The chain is built from TRBV13 and TRBJ2-4; 10 nucleotides line up with TRBD1. Germline lookup yields CDR1 PRHDT and CDR2 FYEKMQ (reference sequence). The CDR3 is 15 amino acids. Losses at the gene ends were 5 bases for V and 0 bases for J; bases not matched to a gene: 1.

The chain is built from TRBV6-5 and TRBJ1-1; 7 positions match TRBD1. This CDR3 spans 14 amino acids. Germline-derived CDR1 and CDR2 are MNHEY and SVGAGI. V lost 0 bases and J lost 7; bases outside the gene matches: 5. As DNA, the CDR3 is TGTGCCAGCAGTTACTCAGGGGGCAATATTGAAGCTTTCTTT. This encodes CASSYSGGNIEAFF.

Points on this clonotype: The CDR3 ends on some other residue instead of the conserved phenylalanine or tryptophan, so this is likely a read error. The V gene is TRBV19, the J gene TRBJ2-7; no firm D call. The germline V and J ends were trimmed by 5 bases and 2 bases, with 10 bases remaining between them. The CDR3 is 13 amino acids. In germline, CDR1 is LNHDA, CDR2 SQIVND (reference sequence). CDR3 DNA sequence: TGTGCCAGTAGTCCGGCCCCAACCTACGAGCAGTACCTC. The encoded protein is CASSPAPTYEQYL.

The rearrangement links TRBV13 to TRBJ2-3; a possible D gene is TRBD1 (5 bases). The germline V gene has CDR1 PRHDT and CDR2 FYEKMQ (reference sequence). The V gene lost 0 bases and the J gene lost 0 bases, with 7 bases spanning the gap. CDR3 size: 15 residues. The CDR3 is CASSLGDTSTDTQYF. Written as DNA, the CDR3 is TGTGCCAGCAGCTTAGGGGACACTAGCACAGATACGCAGTATTTT.

The chain employs TRBV15 and TRBJ2-7; D perhaps matches TRBD2 (6 bases). V was pared by 0 bases and J by 3 bases, with 9 bases between. The germline gives CDR1 LNHNV, CDR2 YYDKDF (reference sequence). This CDR3 region has 14 residues. The CDR3 sequence is CATSRDRAGYEQYF. CDR3 DNA sequence: TGTGCCACCAGCAGAGATCGAGCGGGCTACGAGCAGTACTTC.

This chain links TRBV29-1 with TRBJ2-1; D unclear. The CDR3 totals 14 residues. Germline V gene data show CDR1 as SQVTM and CDR2 as ANQGSEA. With 3 bases removed from V and 4 bases from J, the gap between germline ends came to 13 bases. In DNA form, the CDR3 reads TGCAGCGTTGAGCTGCTAGTCATTTACAATGAGCAGTTCTTC. Its translation is CSVELLVIYNEQFF.

The chain has TRBV27 and TRBJ2-3; D unclear. The germline gives CDR1 MNHEY, CDR2 SMNVEV (reference sequence). Trimming removed 2 bases from V and 2 bases from J, with 8 bases in between. The CDR3 has 14 amino acids. The CDR3 DNA reads TGTGCCAGCAGTTTAACGCCTAACACAGATACGCAGTATTTT. This translates into CASSLTPNTDTQYF.

The rearrangement links TRBV9 to TRBJ2-1; maybe TRBD2 (6 bases). The CDR3 extends over 15 amino acids. The germline V gene encodes CDR1 SGDLS and CDR2 YYNGEE. V dropped 4 bases and J dropped 8 bases, with 19 bases sitting between them. CDR3 DNA sequence: TGTGCCAGCAGCCTCTGGGGGGACGCGTCGGATGAGCAGTTCTTC. Translated, it gives CASSLWGDASDEQFF.

This chain links TRBV29-1 with TRBJ1-1, with 7 bases matching TRBD1. The CDR3 is 11 amino acids. Germline trimming cut 6 bases from V and 7 bases from J; bases unmatched to any gene: 5. CDR1 is SQVTM and CDR2 is ANQGSEA in the germline V gene. The CDR3 region is CSVPTGNEAFF. CDR3 nucleotide sequence: TGCAGCGTCCCGACAGGGAATGAAGCTTTCTTT.